The entry below describes one T cell receptor (beta chain). The target antigen is unknown. This entry is derived from a study of CD8+ T cells in alopecia areata. As for the study in general: Treatment of the treated patients consisted of oral tofacitinib, 5 to 10 mg twice daily. General study points: Compared with mice, patients displayed less clear TCR sharing, possibly for HLA-related reasons. When scalp samples are sequenced, resident alphabeta T cells of normal skin are also captured.

Reverse transcribed after extraction, RNA yielded cDNA as the sequencing template. The data were produced by immunoSEQ multiplex PCR, yet TCRdb's version contains in-frame clones alone and is incomplete. The sample includes about 12,000 clones, 60% of them seen just once. Collected material from alopecia areata patients comprised lesional scalp punch biopsies and peripheral blood. Germline V lookup: CDR1 SGHRS, CDR2 YFSETQ. The CDR3 runs 15 residues. The junction had 3 bases not matched to a gene; V was cut back by 2 bases and J by 0 bases. Sequencing was done on a sample of skin. This chain connects TRBV5-1 to TRBJ2-5, with 8 bases matching TRBD1. This TCR was recovered from a human donor with alopecia areata. The CDR3 coding sequence is TGCGCCAGCAGCTTCGGACAGGGTAACCAAGAGACCCAGTACTTC. This translates into CASSFGQGNQETQYF.